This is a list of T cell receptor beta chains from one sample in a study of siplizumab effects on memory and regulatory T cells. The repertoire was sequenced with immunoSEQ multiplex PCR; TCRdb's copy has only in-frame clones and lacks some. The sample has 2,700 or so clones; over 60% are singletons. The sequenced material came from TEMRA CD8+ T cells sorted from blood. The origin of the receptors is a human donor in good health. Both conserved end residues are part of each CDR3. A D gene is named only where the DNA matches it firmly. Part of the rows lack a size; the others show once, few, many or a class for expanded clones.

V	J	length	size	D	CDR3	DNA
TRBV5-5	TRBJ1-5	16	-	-	CASSRDPVDSNQPQHF	TGTGCCAGCAGCCGAGATCCGGTGGATAGCAATCAGCCCCAGCATTTT
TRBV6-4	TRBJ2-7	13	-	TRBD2	CASSYAGAYEQYF	TGTGCCAGCAGTTACGCGGGGGCCTACGAGCAGTACTTC
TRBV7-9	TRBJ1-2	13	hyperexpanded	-	CASSLTGPYGYTF	TGTGCCAGCAGCTTAACAGGGCCCTATGGCTACACCTTC
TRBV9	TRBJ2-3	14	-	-	CASRSGIGADTQYF	TGTGCCAGCAGGTCAGGGATTGGGGCAGATACGCAGTATTTT
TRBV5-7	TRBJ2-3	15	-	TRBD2	CASSLTSGMGDTQYF	TGTGCCAGCAGCTTGACTAGCGGGATGGGAGATACGCAGTATTTT
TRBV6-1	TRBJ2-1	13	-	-	CASSGDSNNEQFF	TGTGCCAGCAGTGGAGACAGCAACAATGAGCAGTTCTTC
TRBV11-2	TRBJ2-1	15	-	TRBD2	CASSLRDYIFNEQFF	TGTGCCAGCAGCTTAAGGGACTATATTTTCAATGAGCAGTTCTTC
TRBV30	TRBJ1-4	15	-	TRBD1	CAWSAGTASYEKLFF	TGTGCCTGGAGTGCCGGGACAGCCAGCTATGAAAAACTGTTTTTT
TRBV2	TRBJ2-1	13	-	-	CASSLGIEVEQFF	TGTGCCAGCAGTCTGGGGATTGAGGTTGAGCAGTTCTTC
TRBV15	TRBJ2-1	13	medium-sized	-	CATRVTFNNEQFF	TGTGCCACCAGAGTGACTTTTAACAATGAGCAGTTCTTC
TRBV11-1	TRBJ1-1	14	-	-	CASSKGWVNTEAFF	TGTGCCAGCAGCAAAGGATGGGTTAACACTGAAGCTTTCTTT
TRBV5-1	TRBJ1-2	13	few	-	CASSLQGVYGYTF	TGCGCCAGCAGCTTGCAGGGAGTCTATGGCTACACCTTC
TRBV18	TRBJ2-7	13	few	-	CASSPGQSYEQYF	TGTGCCAGCTCACCGGGGCAGTCCTACGAGCAGTACTTC
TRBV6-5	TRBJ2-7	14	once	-	CASSYSFSEYEQYF	TGTGCCAGCAGTTACTCGTTTTCCGAATACGAGCAGTACTTC
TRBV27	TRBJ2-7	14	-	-	CASSLLGGRGEQYF	TGTGCCAGCAGCTTACTGGGGGGCCGCGGCGAGCAGTACTTC
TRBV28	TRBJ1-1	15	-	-	CASSEVLFEYTEAFF	TGTGCCAGCAGCGAAGTACTTTTCGAGTACACTGAAGCTTTCTTT
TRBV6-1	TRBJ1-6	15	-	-	CASSELVAGNSPLHF	TGTGCCAGCAGTGAACTAGTGGCGGGTAATTCACCCCTCCACTTT
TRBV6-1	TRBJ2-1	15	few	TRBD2	CASSAGLEGFNEQFF	TGTGCCAGCAGTGCGGGACTAGAAGGTTTTAATGAGCAGTTCTTC
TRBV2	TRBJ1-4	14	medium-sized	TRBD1	CASSGSGTAEKLFF	TGTGCCAGCAGTGGGTCCGGGACAGCTGAAAAACTGTTTTTT
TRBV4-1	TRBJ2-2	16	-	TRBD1	CASSQEEGTGGGELFF	TGCGCCAGCAGCCAAGAGGAGGGGACAGGAGGCGGGGAGCTGTTTTTT
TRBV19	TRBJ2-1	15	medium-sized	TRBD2	CASRQTSGSYNEQFF	TGTGCCAGTAGACAAACTAGCGGGAGTTACAATGAGCAGTTCTTC
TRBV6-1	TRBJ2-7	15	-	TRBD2	CASSGTGGFSYEQYF	TGTGCCAGCAGTGGAACGGGGGGTTTCTCCTACGAGCAGTACTTC
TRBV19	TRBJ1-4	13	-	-	CASSPRENEKLFF	TGTGCCAGTAGTCCCCGCGAAAACGAAAAACTGTTTTTT
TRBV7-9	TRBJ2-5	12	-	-	CASSHLTLTQYF	TGTGCCAGCAGCCACTTAACCCTTACCCAGTACTTC
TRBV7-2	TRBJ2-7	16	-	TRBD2	CASSLGPGGWTYEQYF	TGTGCCAGCAGCTTAGGCCCGGGGGGATGGACCTACGAGCAGTACTTC
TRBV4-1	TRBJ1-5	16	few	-	CASSPETSITYQPQHF	TGCGCCAGCAGCCCTGAGACATCAATCACGTATCAGCCCCAGCATTTT
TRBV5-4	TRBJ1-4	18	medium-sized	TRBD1	CASSLAGTGDATNEKLFF	TGTGCCAGCAGCTTGGCCGGGACAGGGGATGCAACTAATGAAAAACTGTTTTTT
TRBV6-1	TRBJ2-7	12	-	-	CASSGLSYEQYF	TGTGCCAGCAGTGGACTGTCCTACGAGCAGTACTTC
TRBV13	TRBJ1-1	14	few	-	CASSLTELYTEAFF	TGTGCCAGCAGCCTGACAGAACTGTACACTGAAGCTTTCTTT
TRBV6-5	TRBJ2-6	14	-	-	CASTEGPGANVLTF	TGTGCCAGCACGGAAGGGCCTGGGGCCAACGTCCTGACTTTC
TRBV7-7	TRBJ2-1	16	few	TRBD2	CASSSKTSGSYNEQFF	TGTGCTAGCAGCTCGAAGACTAGCGGGAGCTACAATGAGCAGTTCTTC
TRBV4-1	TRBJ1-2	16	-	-	CASSQPIARKHYGYTF	TGCGCCAGCAGCCAACCTATAGCGCGGAAACACTATGGCTACACCTTC
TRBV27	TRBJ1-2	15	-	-	CASSFIGWGGDGYTF	TGTGCCAGCAGTTTTATAGGATGGGGGGGCGATGGCTACACCTTC
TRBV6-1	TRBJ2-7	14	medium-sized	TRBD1	CASNYSPDREQQYF	TGTGCCAGCAACTATTCCCCAGACAGGGAGCAGCAGTACTTC
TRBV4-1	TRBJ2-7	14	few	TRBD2	CASSQLAGRGGQYF	TGCGCCAGCAGCCAACTGGCCGGGAGGGGGGGGCAGTACTTC
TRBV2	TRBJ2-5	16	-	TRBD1	CASREGQGRAKETQYF	TGTGCCAGCAGGGAAGGACAGGGGCGTGCAAAAGAGACCCAGTACTTC
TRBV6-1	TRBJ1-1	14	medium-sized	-	CASSEGGHITEAFF	TGTGCCAGCAGTGAGGGGGGACACATCACTGAAGCTTTCTTT
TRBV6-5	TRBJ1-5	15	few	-	CASSYSTTGNQPQHF	TGTGCCAGCAGTTACTCGACGACAGGCAATCAGCCCCAGCATTTT
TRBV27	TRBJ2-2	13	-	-	CASSPGRTGELFF	TGTGCCAGCAGTCCCGGTAGGACCGGGGAGCTGTTTTTT
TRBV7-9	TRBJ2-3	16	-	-	CASSLAIGRTTDTQYF	TGTGCCAGCAGCTTAGCTATCGGGAGAACCACAGATACGCAGTATTTT
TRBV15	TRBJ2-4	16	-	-	CATSRRRKIAKNIQYF	TGTGCCACCAGCAGACGACGGAAAATAGCCAAAAACATTCAGTACTTC
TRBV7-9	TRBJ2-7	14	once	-	CASSLGLFSYEQYF	TGTGCCAGCAGCTTAGGTTTGTTCTCCTACGAGCAGTACTTC
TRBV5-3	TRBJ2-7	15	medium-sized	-	CASSLFPGHIYEQYF	TGTGCCAGCAGCTTGTTCCCGGGACATATCTACGAGCAGTACTTC
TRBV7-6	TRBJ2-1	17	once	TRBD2	CASSFSSGSRPYNEQFF	TGTGCCAGCAGCTTCAGTAGCGGGAGTAGGCCCTACAATGAGCAGTTCTTC
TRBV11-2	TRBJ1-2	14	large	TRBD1	CASSLATGVYGYTF	TGTGCCAGCAGCTTAGCGACAGGGGTCTATGGCTACACCTTC
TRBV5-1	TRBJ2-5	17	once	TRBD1	CASSWPGQGLHQETQYF	TGCGCCAGCAGCTGGCCCGGACAGGGGCTACACCAAGAGACCCAGTACTTC